This T cell receptor beta chain was sequenced for a study of neoadjuvant nivolumab and ipilimumab in lung cancer. Notes on the study in general: TCR richness and clonality were higher in tumors than adjacent uninvolved lung.

The data were produced by immunoSEQ multiplex PCR, yet TCRdb's version contains in-frame clones alone and is incomplete. Of tens of thousands of clones in the sample, 89% are singletons; the top ten hold about 3.3%. As for this clone: Its antigen is still unknown.

The source was peripheral blood, collected before neoadjuvant nivolumab, alone or with ipilimumab. The TCR was taken from an adult with non-small cell lung cancer.

The CDR3 bases are TGTGCCTGGGAACGAGGACAGGGGATTCCTGAAGCTTTCTTT. Translated: CAWERGQGIPEAFF. J is TRBJ1-1 and V is TRBV30, with 9 bases identical to TRBD1. The CDR3 sequence is 14 residues long. The trim removed 5 bases at V and 6 bases at J, leaving 10 bases unmatched. Germline V gives CDR1 GTSNPN, CDR2 SVGIG (reference sequence).